This TCR beta chain originates from a study of Ad26.COV2.S vaccination and SARS-CoV-2 variants. Study-wide context: Donor got 5x10^10 or 1x10^11 viral particles of Ad26.COV2.S. The study's findings and limits: The TCR breadth and depth analyses may have produced an underestimate of total T cell responses. Vaccine and placebo recipients had similar non-spike TCR breadth.

Comments on this clone: The target antigen is unknown.

Germline CDR1 reads MNHEY; CDR2 reads SVGAGI. Between the trimmed V and J ends, which lost 5 bases and 5 bases, there was a span of 16 bases. CDR3 length: 14 residues. The assay was immunoSEQ multiplex PCR, and TCRdb's table has in-frame clones only and misses some. The table records 380,000 or so clones, 88% of them present only once. Documented treatment: around 19 received Ad26.COV2.S at low or high dose, single or two shots; roughly 5 received placebo; per-sample allocation not given. Sampling took place 63 days after the first vaccine or placebo injection. V gene TRBV6-5 combines with J gene TRBJ2-7; D is unclear. Sequencing was performed on peripheral blood, taken in a trial of Ad26.COV2.S vaccine versus placebo. The clonotype comes from a person between 18 and 59 years old who received the Ad26.COV2.S COVID-19 vaccine or a placebo. CDR3 in DNA: TGTGCCAGCAGTAGGGCCCCACTGTCGCACGAGCAGTACTTC. It yields the protein CASSRAPLSHEQYF.